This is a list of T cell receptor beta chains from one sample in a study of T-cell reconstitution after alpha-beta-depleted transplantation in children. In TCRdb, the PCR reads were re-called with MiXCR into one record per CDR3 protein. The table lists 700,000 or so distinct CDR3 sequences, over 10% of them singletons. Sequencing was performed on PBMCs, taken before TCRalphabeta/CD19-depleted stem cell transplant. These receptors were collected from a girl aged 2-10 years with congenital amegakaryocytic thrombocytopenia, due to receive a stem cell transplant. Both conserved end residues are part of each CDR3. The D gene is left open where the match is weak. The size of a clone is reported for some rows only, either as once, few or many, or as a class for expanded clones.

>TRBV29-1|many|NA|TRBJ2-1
CSVGGEPYNEQFF
TGCAGCGTTGGGGGGGAGCCCTACAATGAGCAGTTCTTC
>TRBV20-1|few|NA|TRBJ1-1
CSARGLDQAFF
TGCAGTGCTAGAGGTCTGGATCAAGCTTTCTTT
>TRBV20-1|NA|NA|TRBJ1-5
CSALSSGDGNQPQHF
TGCAGTGCTCTCAGCAGTGGTGATGGCAATCAGCCCCAGCATTTT
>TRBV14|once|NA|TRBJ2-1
CASSQDLRGNEDEQFF
TGTGCCAGCAGCCAAGATTTACGGGGGAACGAAGATGAGCAGTTCTTC
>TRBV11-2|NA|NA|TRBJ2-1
CASFGETNEQFF
TGTGCCAGCTTTGGGGAAACTAATGAGCAGTTCTTC
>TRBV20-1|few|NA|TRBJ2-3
CSAWGPRLEDTQYF
TGCAGTGCTTGGGGACCTCGCCTAGAGGATACGCAGTATTTT
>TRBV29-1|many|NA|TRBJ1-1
CSVRGYMNTEAFF
TGCAGCGTTAGGGGATACATGAACACTGAAGCTTTCTTT
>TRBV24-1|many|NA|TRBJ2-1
CATRMGDEQFF
TGTGCCACCAGAATGGGCGATGAGCAGTTCTTC
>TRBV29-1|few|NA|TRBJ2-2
CSALGLGTGELFF
TGCAGCGCCCTGGGGTTAGGAACCGGGGAGCTGTTTTTT
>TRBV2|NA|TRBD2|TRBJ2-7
CASRLGLAGHYEQYF
TGTGCCAGCAGACTCGGACTAGCGGGACACTACGAGCAGTACTTC
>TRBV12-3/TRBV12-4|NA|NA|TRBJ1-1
CASRHLGTTGLLTEAFF
TGTGCCAGCAGACATCTGGGGACTACAGGGTTGCTCACTGAAGCTTTCTTT
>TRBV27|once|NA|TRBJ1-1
CASSLFRGTEAFF
TGTGCCAGCAGTTTATTCAGGGGCACTGAAGCTTTCTTT
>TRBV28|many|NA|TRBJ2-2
CASSLSAEAGELFF
TGTGCCAGCAGTTTATCGGCAGAGGCCGGGGAGCTGTTTTTT
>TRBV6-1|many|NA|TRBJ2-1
CATNRKGGSVDEQFF
TGTGCCACCAATCGAAAGGGGGGGAGCGTCGATGAGCAGTTCTTC
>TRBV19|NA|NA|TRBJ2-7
CASSVNRDTTYEQYF
TGTGCCAGTAGTGTGAACCGGGACACAACCTACGAGCAGTACTTC
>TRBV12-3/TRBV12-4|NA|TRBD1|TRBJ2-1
CAITQGTEYNEQFF
TGTGCCATCACCCAAGGGACAGAGTACAATGAGCAGTTCTTC
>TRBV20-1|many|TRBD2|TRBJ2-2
CSASFSGSATGELFF
TGCAGTGCTAGTTTTAGCGGGAGTGCCACCGGGGAGCTGTTTTTT
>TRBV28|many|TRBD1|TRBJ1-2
CASSYLKDRDAETSSPYTF
TGTGCCAGCAGTTATCTTAAGGACAGGGACGCGGAGACTTCCTCTCCCTACACCTTC
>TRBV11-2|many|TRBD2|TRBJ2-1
CASSLDPSGAGGQFF
TGTGCCAGCAGCTTAGATCCTAGCGGGGCCGGGGGGCAGTTCTTC
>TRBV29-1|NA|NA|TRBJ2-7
CSGGDDSYEQYF
TGCAGCGGGGGGGACGACTCCTACGAGCAGTACTTC
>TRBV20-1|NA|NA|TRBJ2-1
CSARAGAGEWIEQFF
TGCAGTGCTAGAGCGGGGGCGGGAGAATGGATTGAGCAGTTCTTC
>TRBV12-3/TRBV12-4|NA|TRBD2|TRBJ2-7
CASRATSGRSYEQYF
TGTGCCAGCAGGGCAACTAGCGGGAGATCCTACGAGCAGTACTTC
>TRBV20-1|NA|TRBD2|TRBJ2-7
CSARQTSGRAGNEQYF
TGCAGTGCTAGACAAACTAGCGGGAGGGCCGGGAACGAGCAGTACTTC
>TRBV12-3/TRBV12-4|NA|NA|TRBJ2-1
CAGRAPTGSYNEQFF
TGTGCCGGCAGGGCACCGACGGGCTCCTACAATGAGCAGTTCTTC